What follows is one T cell receptor (beta chain) and its context. Its antigen is not identified. PCR employed 60 Vbeta and 13 Jbeta primers. This table comes from immunoSEQ multiplex PCR, and its TCRdb copy is limited to in-frame clones, with some not included. The sample has about 120,000 clones, 82% seen once. This sample is drawn from a study of cytomegalovirus exposure and HLA in healthy donors. General study points: Only CMV serostatus was available as immune exposure information.

Trimming took 0 bases from V and 1 from J; bases not matched to a gene: 0. In germline, CDR1 is SGHTA, CDR2 FQGNSA. This CDR3 spans 15 amino acids. This chain links TRBV7-2 with TRBJ1-2; 9 bases map to TRBD1. The source is a woman between 18 and 29 years old in good health and CMV-seronegative. The sample consisted of PBMCs. The CDR3 coding sequence is TGTGCCAGCAGCTTAGCGACAGGGGGTAACTATGGCTACACCTTC. Translated, it gives CASSLATGGNYGYTF.